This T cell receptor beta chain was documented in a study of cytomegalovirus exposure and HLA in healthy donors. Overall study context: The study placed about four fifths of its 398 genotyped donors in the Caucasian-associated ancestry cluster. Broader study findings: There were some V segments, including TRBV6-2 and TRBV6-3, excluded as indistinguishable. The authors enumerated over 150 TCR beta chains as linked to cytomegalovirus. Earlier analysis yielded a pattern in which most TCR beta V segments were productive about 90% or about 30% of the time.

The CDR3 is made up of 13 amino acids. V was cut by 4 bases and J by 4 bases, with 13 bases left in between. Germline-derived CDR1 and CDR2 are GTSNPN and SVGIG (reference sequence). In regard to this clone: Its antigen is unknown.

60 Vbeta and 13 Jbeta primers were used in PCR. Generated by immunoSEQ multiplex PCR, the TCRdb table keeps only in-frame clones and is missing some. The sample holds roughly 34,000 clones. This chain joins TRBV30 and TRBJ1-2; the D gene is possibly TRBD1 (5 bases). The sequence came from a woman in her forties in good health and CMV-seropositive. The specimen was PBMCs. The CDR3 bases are TGTGCCTGGACTCGGGACTCCGTCTATGGCTACACCTTC. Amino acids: CAWTRDSVYGYTF.